This entry lists 3 T cell receptor beta chains sequenced from one sample in a study of OX40 agonist ivuxolimab in advanced cancers. Some clones are missing from TCRdb's copy, which holds only in-frame ones; the method was immunoSEQ multiplex PCR. The sample has 60,000 to 100,000 clones, approximately 80% seen once; the top ten hold around 0.51%. This specimen consisted of CD4+ or CD8+ T cells sorted from blood, obtained in a trial of the OX40 agonist ivuxolimab. The origin of the receptors is an adult with an advanced solid tumor such as melanoma, head and neck, liver or kidney cancer.

V and J are TRBV4-2 and TRBJ1-4; 8 bases fit TRBD1. Germline V gives CDR1 LGHNA, CDR2 YNFKEQ. The J segment lost 7 bases and the V segment lost 0 bases, leaving 7 bases of the junction unmatched. This CDR3 contains 16 residues. The DNA for the CDR3 is TGTGCCAGCAGCCAAGACCTGGACAGGGCAGGTGAAAAACTGTTTTTT. It encodes CASSQDLDRAGEKLFF.

This clone was recorded once. The chain couples TRBV9 to TRBJ2-2, with TRBD2 matching over 7 bases. V lost 2 bases to trimming and J lost 1 base; unmatched junction nucleotides: 11. CDR1 is SGDLS, CDR2 YYNGEE, per germline. The CDR3 consists of 18 residues. CDR3: CASSVLPGTNQNTGELFF. CDR3 DNA sequence: TGTGCCAGCAGCGTGCTACCGGGGACTAATCAGAACACCGGGGAGCTGTTTTTT.

This rearrangement joins TRBV9 to TRBJ2-5, with a tentative D call TRBD2 (6 bases). CDR3 length: 14 residues. Germline CDR1 and CDR2: SGDLS and YYNGEE. V lost 4 bases, J lost 5 bases, and 15 bases lay in between. CDR3 sequence reads: CASSRVAGRETQYF. The CDR3 DNA reads as TGTGCCAGCAGCCGTGTTGCTGGGAGGGAGACCCAGTACTTC.